This TCR beta chain was profiled in a study of blood T cell repertoires in COVID-19. Study as a whole: Samples of COVID-19 (acute and convalescent) were obtained from the United States, Italy and Spain. PBMCs, B-cell-depleted T cells, or T cells provided the cDNA or gDNA that made up the material.

J lost 0 bases, V lost 2 bases, and 5 bases had no gene match. This CDR3 has 16 amino acids. The germline gives CDR1 MNHEY, CDR2 SVGAGI. Per the original data handling: Reference gene primer amplification gave nucleated cell count estimates. Clones were sequenced by immunoSEQ multiplex PCR, and TCRdb holds only the in-frame ones, with some missing. The V and J calls and clone size come from that table; D and trimming were worked out from the DNA. The sample has just under 65,000 clones, around 80% seen once; the top ten hold 13% to 15%. Sequencing was done on a sample of peripheral blood. The chain uses TRBV6-5 and TRBJ2-7; 9 bases are a match to TRBD1. This sequence was found in a man in his sixties with COVID-19, enrolled during active disease. The DNA of the CDR3 is TGTGCCAGCAGTTACGCCCGGACAGGGGACTCCTACGAGCAGTACTTC. Its translation is CASSYARTGDSYEQYF.